A selection of T cell receptor beta chains follows, all from one sample in a study of T cell repertoires in cytomegalovirus infection. TCRdb passed the reads through MiXCR, listing each CDR3 protein once. This sample has 750,000 to 900,000 distinct CDR3 sequences, with 29% found just once. These receptors lack a known antigen. Sequenced material: cultured CD8+ T cells from PBMCs, taken from culture after CMV antigen stimulation. The receptors were sampled from a human donor in good health (CMV status not recorded). Some clones in this sample may be carry-over from other donors' samples. The CDR3 runs from the conserved cysteine through the conserved F or W. Fields, in order: D gene, clone size, V gene, J gene, CDR3 DNA, CDR3 protein. The D gene is left open where the match is weak. The size entry is marked missing in some rows and otherwise reads once, few, many or a size class.

D gene: -
clone size: few
V gene: TRBV20-1
J gene: TRBJ1-2
CDR3 DNA: TGCAGTGCTTTCCTCCCTCAGCAGGGAGATGCGAACTATGGCTACACCTTC
CDR3 protein: CSAFLPQQGDANYGYTF

D gene: TRBD1
clone size: few
V gene: TRBV12-3/TRBV12-4
J gene: TRBJ2-1
CDR3 DNA: TGTGCCAGCAGGCTTACAGGGGGTAAGGACAATGAGCAGTTCTTC
CDR3 protein: CASRLTGGKDNEQFF

D gene: TRBD1
clone size: -
V gene: TRBV11-2
J gene: TRBJ2-2
CDR3 DNA: TGTGCCAGCAGCTCGACAGGGTTTAGCACCGGGGAGCTGTTTTTT
CDR3 protein: CASSSTGFSTGELFF

D gene: -
clone size: -
V gene: TRBV5-8
J gene: TRBJ2-5
CDR3 DNA: TGTGCCAGCAGCCCTGGAGTTTCCTTC
CDR3 protein: CASSPGVSF

D gene: TRBD2
clone size: -
V gene: TRBV24-1
J gene: TRBJ2-1
CDR3 DNA: TGTGCCACCAGTGATCCTAGCGGGGGCCGGGATGAGCAGTTCTTC
CDR3 protein: CATSDPSGGRDEQFF

D gene: -
clone size: -
V gene: TRBV6-5
J gene: TRBJ1-4
CDR3 DNA: TGTGCCAGCAGCCCCGGTCGCAGTTATAATGAAAAACTGTTTTTT
CDR3 protein: CASSPGRSYNEKLFF

D gene: -
clone size: -
V gene: TRBV5-4
J gene: TRBJ1-1
CDR3 DNA: TGTGCCAGCAGCCCAATGGCGGGTTTCAACACTGAAGCTTTCTTT
CDR3 protein: CASSPMAGFNTEAFF

D gene: -
clone size: few
V gene: TRBV6-2/TRBV6-3
J gene: TRBJ2-5
CDR3 DNA: -
CDR3 protein: CASNKILPPESRGRYFGETQYF

D gene: TRBD1
clone size: once
V gene: TRBV5-6
J gene: TRBJ2-7
CDR3 DNA: TGTGCCAGCAGCTACGACAGGGAGAGCGACGAGCAGTACTTC
CDR3 protein: CASSYDRESDEQYF

D gene: -
clone size: many
V gene: TRBV6-2/TRBV6-3
J gene: TRBJ2-1
CDR3 DNA: TGTGCCAGCAGTTACGATGGATTGGCTGAGCAGTTCTTC
CDR3 protein: CASSYDGLAEQFF

D gene: -
clone size: -
V gene: TRBV4-1
J gene: TRBJ2-7
CDR3 DNA: TGCGCCAGCAGCCAAGAGGAGGGGGGCACCTACGAGCAGTACTTC
CDR3 protein: CASSQEEGGTYEQYF

D gene: -
clone size: few
V gene: TRBV5-1
J gene: TRBJ2-3
CDR3 DNA: TGCGCCAGCAGCATTACTCCGGCGCATACGCAGTATTTT
CDR3 protein: CASSITPAHTQYF

D gene: -
clone size: -
V gene: TRBV3-1
J gene: TRBJ2-4
CDR3 DNA: TGTGCCAGCAGCCAAAAACTAGGAGGAAACATTCAGTACTTC
CDR3 protein: CASSQKLGGNIQYF

D gene: TRBD1
clone size: many
V gene: TRBV7-9
J gene: TRBJ1-1
CDR3 DNA: TGTGCCAGCAGCTCCCCTGAGGGGACAGGGAGGAACACTGAAGCTTTCTTT
CDR3 protein: CASSSPEGTGRNTEAFF

D gene: -
clone size: few
V gene: TRBV4-1
J gene: TRBJ1-5
CDR3 DNA: TGCGCCAGCAGCCAAGCTGGTTGGAGGGTTAATCAGCCCCAGCATTTT
CDR3 protein: CASSQAGWRVNQPQHF

D gene: -
clone size: -
V gene: TRBV20-1
J gene: TRBJ1-2
CDR3 DNA: TGCAGTGCTTATGTCAGTGCAGGGTACTATGGCTACACCTTC
CDR3 protein: CSAYVSAGYYGYTF

D gene: -
clone size: few
V gene: TRBV28
J gene: TRBJ2-3
CDR3 DNA: TGTGCCAGCAGCCAAGGGTCCTCTTCGGGGGATACGCAGTATTTT
CDR3 protein: CASSQGSSSGDTQYF

D gene: -
clone size: many
V gene: TRBV7-6
J gene: TRBJ1-5
CDR3 DNA: TGTGCCAGCAGCCGAGGGACCAATCAGCCCCAGCATTTT
CDR3 protein: CASSRGTNQPQHF

D gene: TRBD2
clone size: -
V gene: TRBV7-2
J gene: TRBJ2-1
CDR3 DNA: TGTGCCAGCAGCTCGACTAGCGGGGGGGTGGATGAGCAGTTCTTC
CDR3 protein: CASSSTSGGVDEQFF

D gene: TRBD2
clone size: -
V gene: TRBV7-4
J gene: TRBJ2-2
CDR3 DNA: TGTACCAGCAGCACCTGGACTAGCGGCAACACCGGGGAGCTGTTTTTT
CDR3 protein: CTSSTWTSGNTGELFF

D gene: TRBD2
clone size: -
V gene: TRBV13
J gene: TRBJ2-2
CDR3 DNA: TGTGCCAGCAGTCATTCCGGGACTAGCTCTGGGGAGCTGTTTTTT
CDR3 protein: CASSHSGTSSGELFF

D gene: TRBD2
clone size: -
V gene: TRBV7-4
J gene: TRBJ2-1
CDR3 DNA: TGTGCCAGCAGCCCAGGGGGACTAGCCCATGAGCAGTTCTTC
CDR3 protein: CASSPGGLAHEQFF

D gene: TRBD1
clone size: many
V gene: TRBV7-2
J gene: TRBJ1-1
CDR3 DNA: TGTGCCAGCAGCTTAGCCACAGGGGCGCCCATGAACACTGAAGCTTTCTTT
CDR3 protein: CASSLATGAPMNTEAFF

D gene: TRBD2
clone size: few
V gene: TRBV4-3
J gene: TRBJ2-1
CDR3 DNA: TGCGCCAGCAGCCAAGATGGAACGGGGGGGCCTGATTACAATGAGCAGTTCTTC
CDR3 protein: CASSQDGTGGPDYNEQFF

D gene: -
clone size: medium-sized
V gene: TRBV11-3
J gene: TRBJ1-1
CDR3 DNA: TGTGCCAGCAGCTCTAGCAGGGCGGGGAACACTGAAGCTTTCTTT
CDR3 protein: CASSSSRAGNTEAFF

D gene: -
clone size: many
V gene: TRBV12-3/TRBV12-4
J gene: TRBJ2-7
CDR3 DNA: TGTGCCAGCAGTTTCTGGGACGGTACGAGCTCCTACGAGCAGTACTTC
CDR3 protein: CASSFWDGTSSYEQYF

D gene: TRBD1
clone size: few
V gene: TRBV2
J gene: TRBJ1-2
CDR3 DNA: TGTGCCAGCCCGAAGGGGACAGGGGTAGATGGCTACACCTTC
CDR3 protein: CASPKGTGVDGYTF

D gene: -
clone size: few
V gene: TRBV20-1
J gene: TRBJ2-1
CDR3 DNA: TGCAGTGCTGCCGAGGACAGTGGGTACAATGAGCAGTTCTTC
CDR3 protein: CSAAEDSGYNEQFF

D gene: -
clone size: -
V gene: TRBV12-3/TRBV12-4
J gene: TRBJ1-5
CDR3 DNA: TGTGCCAGCAGTTCTTGGGGGAGGCCCCAGCATTTT
CDR3 protein: CASSSWGRPQHF

D gene: TRBD2
clone size: -
V gene: TRBV20-1
J gene: TRBJ2-3
CDR3 DNA: TGCAGTGCTACCCCCTCGGAGAGCGGGGGGCTGGGGGATACGCAGTATTTT
CDR3 protein: CSATPSESGGLGDTQYF

D gene: -
clone size: -
V gene: TRBV15
J gene: TRBJ2-5
CDR3 DNA: TGTGCCACCAGCGGCCCTATGGAGTCCAAGACCCAGTACTTC
CDR3 protein: CATSGPMESKTQYF

D gene: TRBD2
clone size: once
V gene: TRBV12-3/TRBV12-4
J gene: TRBJ2-2
CDR3 DNA: TGTGCCAGCCGGGAAGCGGGGGCGAACACCGGGGAGCTGTTTTTT
CDR3 protein: CASREAGANTGELFF

D gene: -
clone size: -
V gene: TRBV7-9
J gene: TRBJ2-7
CDR3 DNA: TGTGCCAGCAGCAGGCTGGGGGAGCAGTACTTC
CDR3 protein: CASSRLGEQYF

D gene: TRBD2
clone size: -
V gene: TRBV12-3/TRBV12-4
J gene: TRBJ2-7
CDR3 DNA: TGTGCCAGCAGTTTAGCCCCTGGCCCGACTAGCGGGGGTTCCTACGAGCAGTACTTC
CDR3 protein: CASSLAPGPTSGGSYEQYF

D gene: TRBD2
clone size: many
V gene: TRBV7-8
J gene: TRBJ2-2
CDR3 DNA: TGTGCCAGCAGCTTAGCTACCGGGGGGGCCGGTGGGGAGCTGTTTTTT
CDR3 protein: CASSLATGGAGGELFF

D gene: -
clone size: -
V gene: TRBV12-3/TRBV12-4
J gene: TRBJ1-5
CDR3 DNA: TGTGCCAGCAGTTTAGAGCGGCCCCAGCATTTT
CDR3 protein: CASSLERPQHF

D gene: -
clone size: -
V gene: TRBV6-2/TRBV6-3
J gene: TRBJ2-3
CDR3 DNA: TGTGCCAGCAGTTTCCTGGACCTCCCCACAGATACGCAGTATTTT
CDR3 protein: CASSFLDLPTDTQYF

D gene: -
clone size: few
V gene: TRBV7-9
J gene: TRBJ2-1
CDR3 DNA: TGTGCCAGCAGCTCCCCAGCTGACCCGAATCGCGGCTCTTACAATGAGCAGTTCTTC
CDR3 protein: CASSSPADPNRGSYNEQFF

D gene: -
clone size: few
V gene: TRBV10-3
J gene: TRBJ2-3
CDR3 DNA: TGTGCCATCAGTGTCCGGGACTTATATCTGAGCACAGATACGCAGTATTTT
CDR3 protein: CAISVRDLYLSTDTQYF

D gene: -
clone size: few
V gene: TRBV7-9
J gene: TRBJ2-7
CDR3 DNA: TGTGCCAGCAGCCCAGCGATGGGACACCAAACCTACGAGCAGTACTTC
CDR3 protein: CASSPAMGHQTYEQYF

D gene: TRBD2
clone size: few
V gene: TRBV4-1
J gene: TRBJ2-7
CDR3 DNA: TGCGCCAGCAGCCCTAAACTAGCGGGGGTCGCCTACGAGCAGTACTTC
CDR3 protein: CASSPKLAGVAYEQYF

D gene: TRBD1
clone size: many
V gene: TRBV7-6
J gene: TRBJ1-1
CDR3 DNA: TGTGCCAGCAGCTTAGCAGGGGGCCCTGAAGCTTTCTTT
CDR3 protein: CASSLAGGPEAFF

D gene: -
clone size: many
V gene: TRBV6-5
J gene: TRBJ1-3
CDR3 DNA: TGTGCCAGCAGTTACGGTCCTGGAAACACCATATATTTT
CDR3 protein: CASSYGPGNTIYF

D gene: -
clone size: -
V gene: TRBV7-2
J gene: TRBJ2-5
CDR3 DNA: TGTGCCAGCAGCTTCCCTCCGGAAGAGACCCAGTACTTC
CDR3 protein: CASSFPPEETQYF

D gene: -
clone size: -
V gene: TRBV7-2
J gene: TRBJ2-3
CDR3 DNA: TGTGCCAGCAGACCTCAGGGGTCTAGCACAGATACGCAGTATTTT
CDR3 protein: CASRPQGSSTDTQYF

D gene: -
clone size: few
V gene: TRBV7-2
J gene: TRBJ2-1
CDR3 DNA: TGTGCCAGCAGCTTACCCTCCATGGATCTAAGCTCCTACAATGAGCAGTTCTTC
CDR3 protein: CASSLPSMDLSSYNEQFF

D gene: TRBD2
clone size: -
V gene: TRBV7-2
J gene: TRBJ2-2
CDR3 DNA: TGTGCCAGCAGCTTTCCGTCTAGGGCTAGCGGGGGGTTACAGGACACCGGGGAGCTGTTTTTT
CDR3 protein: CASSFPSRASGGLQDTGELFF

D gene: TRBD2
clone size: -
V gene: TRBV9
J gene: TRBJ2-3
CDR3 DNA: TGTGCCAGCAGCGTAGCCCAGCGGGGGGGCCAGGGCACAGATACGCAGTATTTT
CDR3 protein: CASSVAQRGGQGTDTQYF

D gene: -
clone size: -
V gene: TRBV4-3
J gene: TRBJ2-1
CDR3 DNA: TGCGCCAGCAGCCAAGGGGGACGCTTCAATGAGCAGTTCTTC
CDR3 protein: CASSQGGRFNEQFF

D gene: -
clone size: -
V gene: TRBV20-1
J gene: TRBJ2-7
CDR3 DNA: TGCAGTGTTGGGACTTTGAGGTCCTACGAGCAGTACTTC
CDR3 protein: CSVGTLRSYEQYF

D gene: -
clone size: -
V gene: TRBV6-5
J gene: TRBJ2-3
CDR3 DNA: TGTGCCAGCAGTTACTCCTTTACAAGCACAGATACGCAGTATTTT
CDR3 protein: CASSYSFTSTDTQYF